This is a list of T cell receptor beta chains from one sample in a study of T-cell reconstitution after alpha-beta-depleted transplantation in children. One entry per CDR3 protein, called by TCRdb with MiXCR from the PCR reads. Of hundreds of thousands of distinct CDR3 sequences in the sample, roughly 13% were seen once. Sequenced here: PBMCs, mostly from graft donor cells, sampled 360 days after TCRalphabeta/CD19-depleted stem cell transplant. These receptors came from a male patient between 5 and 17 years old who had a stem cell transplant for acute myeloid leukemia, so the T cells may come from the graft donor. The CDR3 runs from the conserved cysteine through the conserved F or W. D genes are given only for firm matches. Some rows mark clone size as missing; the rest say once, few, many or name a class of expanded clone.

clone size | CDR3 length | J gene | D gene | V gene | CDR3 DNA | CDR3 protein
- | 14 | TRBJ2-1 | TRBD1 | TRBV6-5 | TGTGCCAGCCTGCCCGGACAGGGTCACAATGAGCAGTTCTTC | CASLPGQGHNEQFF
- | 14 | TRBJ2-7 | - | TRBV20-1 | TGCAGTGCCGAGAGTTATGAAACCCCTTACGGGCAGTACTTC | CSAESYETPYGQYF
many | 14 | TRBJ2-3 | TRBD2 | TRBV20-1 | TGCAGTGCCACTAGCGGGAGGGTTGGAGATACGCAGTATTTT | CSATSGRVGDTQYF
many | 15 | TRBJ2-3 | TRBD2 | TRBV12-3/TRBV12-4 | TGTGCCAGCAGTTTCTCGGGGGGGATGGCAGATACGCAGTATTTT | CASSFSGGMADTQYF
- | 16 | TRBJ2-1 | TRBD2 | TRBV7-2 | TGTGCCAGCAGCGTTCAGCGGGACTCCTCCTACAATGAGCAGTTCTTC | CASSVQRDSSYNEQFF
few | 14 | TRBJ2-7 | TRBD1 | TRBV5-1 | TGCGCCAGCAGCATCCGACAGGGCCTCTACGAGCAGTACTTC | CASSIRQGLYEQYF
many | 13 | TRBJ2-5 | - | TRBV10-3 | TGTGCCATCAGTTCGGGGGAGAAAGAGACCCAGTACTTC | CAISSGEKETQYF
- | 11 | TRBJ2-1 | TRBD2 | TRBV29-1 | TGCAGCGTCTCAGTTGGGGGGGTTAAGTTCTTC | CSVSVGGVKFF
- | 15 | TRBJ2-5 | - | TRBV7-8 | TGTGCCAGCAGCCCCCCCGGCTGGGGACAAGAGACCCAGTACTTC | CASSPPGWGQETQYF
- | 14 | TRBJ2-2 | TRBD1 | TRBV29-1 | TGCAGCGTTGCCGGCAGGGGGCGTCCCGGGGAGCTGTTTTTT | CSVAGRGRPGELFF
few | 15 | TRBJ2-3 | - | TRBV10-3 | TGTGCCATTCGCGGGGGACAGAGGCTCACAGATACGCAGTATTTT | CAIRGGQRLTDTQYF
- | 11 | TRBJ2-7 | - | TRBV3-1 | TGTGCCAGCAGCCAAGCTGTAGAGCAGTACTTC | CASSQAVEQYF
few | 13 | TRBJ2-7 | - | TRBV7-6 | TGTGCCAGCAGCTCCGTGGGTTCCTACGAGCAGTACTTC | CASSSVGSYEQYF
few | 16 | TRBJ2-2 | - | TRBV4-3 | TGCGCCAGCAGCCAGGTGGAAACCTTAAGCACCGGGGAGCTGTTTTTT | CASSQVETLSTGELFF
many | 12 | TRBJ1-1 | - | TRBV29-1 | TGCAGCGTTGAGGGGCTGAACACTGAAGCTTTCTTT | CSVEGLNTEAFF
- | 15 | TRBJ2-1 | TRBD2 | TRBV20-1 | TGCTGTGCTCATCCCGGGACTAGGGATCGGAATGAGCAGTTCTTC | CCAHPGTRDRNEQFF
many | 11 | TRBJ2-5 | - | TRBV15 | TGTGCCACCAGCAGTCAAGAGACCCAGTACTTC | CATSSQETQYF
many | 13 | TRBJ2-1 | - | TRBV7-9 | TGTGCCAGCAGCTCCGCGACGATCAATGAGCAGTTCTTC | CASSSATINEQFF
- | 16 | TRBJ2-7 | TRBD2 | TRBV18 | TGTGCCAGCTCAACAACCCCGGGGGGTAGCGGCTACGAGCAGTACTTC | CASSTTPGGSGYEQYF
- | 17 | TRBJ2-1 | TRBD2 | TRBV29-1 | TGCAGCCTACCGGGACTAGCGGGATTTAGGCCTGTCAATGAGCAGTTCTTC | CSLPGLAGFRPVNEQFF
- | 17 | TRBJ2-1 | - | TRBV14 | TGTGCCAGCAGCCAAATACCTTACGGTAAAGCCTACAATGAGCAGTTCTTC | CASSQIPYGKAYNEQFF
few | 17 | TRBJ2-2 | - | TRBV4-3 | TGCGCCAGCAGTCAACGGGACGGCCAGCACATCACCGGGGAGCTGTTTTTT | CASSQRDGQHITGELFF
- | 13 | TRBJ2-7 | TRBD2 | TRBV20-1 | TGCAGTGCTAAGCTTAGCGGGTCCTACGAGCAGTACTTC | CSAKLSGSYEQYF
few | 10 | TRBJ2-3 | - | TRBV25-1 | TGTGCCAGCAGTTCAAATACGCAGTATTTT | CASSSNTQYF
- | 19 | TRBJ2-1 | TRBD2 | TRBV6-1 | TGTGCCAGCAGTGGAAAGCGGGCCAGACCTAGCGGGAGCTGGGATGAGCAGTTCTTC | CASSGKRARPSGSWDEQFF
few | 14 | TRBJ2-7 | TRBD1 | TRBV7-9 | TGTGCCAGCAGCTTAGTGACAGGGGTATACGAGCAGTACTTC | CASSLVTGVYEQYF
once | 14 | TRBJ2-5 | - | TRBV12-3/TRBV12-4 | TGTGCCAGCTGCCGGACAGGGCGGGGGGAGACCCAGTACTTC | CASCRTGRGETQYF
- | 14 | TRBJ2-5 | - | TRBV29-1 | TGCAGCGTTGCACTTAGCTGGAATATGGAGACCCAGTACTTC | CSVALSWNMETQYF
few | 13 | TRBJ2-1 | - | TRBV29-1 | TGCAGCGTTGAGGTTGTGGGTACGGGTGAGCAGTTCTTC | CSVEVVGTGEQFF
few | 15 | TRBJ2-1 | - | TRBV7-2 | TGTGCCAGCAGCTTAGGGCCTATTATCGGGAATGAGCAGTTCTTC | CASSLGPIIGNEQFF
few | 18 | TRBJ1-2 | - | TRBV11-1 | TGTGCCAGCAGCTCAATCTACCGGGCGGACCGTTTGGGCTATGGCTACACCTTC | CASSSIYRADRLGYGYTF
many | 18 | TRBJ2-5 | TRBD1 | TRBV28 | TGTGCCAGCAGTTTATACCCCCCGACAGGGGGGAGTGGAGAGACCCAGTACTTC | CASSLYPPTGGSGETQYF
- | 14 | TRBJ2-3 | - | TRBV7-3 | TGTGCCAGCAGCTCGATTACGGGGGCAGATACGCAGTATTTT | CASSSITGADTQYF
- | 16 | TRBJ2-7 | - | TRBV7-2 | TGTGCCAGCAGCTTAACGCCCGGACGGAGCTCCTACGAGCAGTACTTC | CASSLTPGRSSYEQYF
few | 14 | TRBJ2-2 | - | TRBV6-5 | TGTGCCAGCAGTTACTCGGGGGGGCCCGGGGAGCTGTTTTTT | CASSYSGGPGELFF
few | 16 | TRBJ1-5 | - | TRBV25-1 | TGTGCCAGCAGTGAATCCTGGACTGAGAGCAATCAGCCCCAGCATTTT | CASSESWTESNQPQHF
- | 15 | TRBJ1-4 | - | TRBV12-3/TRBV12-4 | TGTGCCAGCAGTTTGGAACCGGGAAGGAATGAAAAACTGTTTTTT | CASSLEPGRNEKLFF
- | 18 | TRBJ2-7 | TRBD2 | TRBV20-1 | TGCAGTATATTTGGGGGGGGACTAGCGGGAGAGCGGTTTGACGAGCAGTACTTC | CSIFGGGLAGERFDEQYF
- | 11 | TRBJ2-7 | - | TRBV27 | TGTGCCAGCAGTTCGGACAGTTCGCAGTACTTC | CASSSDSSQYF
many | 16 | TRBJ2-5 | TRBD2 | TRBV2 | TGTGCCAGCAGTTCCGGGACGGGACTAGCGGGAGAGACCCAGTACTTC | CASSSGTGLAGETQYF
many | 14 | TRBJ2-7 | TRBD2 | TRBV20-1 | TGCAGTGCTACCCGGGAGGGCATAAGCTACGAGCAGTACTTC | CSATREGISYEQYF
many | 14 | TRBJ2-2 | - | TRBV29-1 | TGCAGCGTTGAGCGAGGGGGGAACACCGGGGAGCTGTTTTTT | CSVERGGNTGELFF
few | 13 | TRBJ1-5 | - | TRBV20-1 | TGCAGTGCTCCAGGTGTGGGCAATCAGCCCCAGCATTTT | CSAPGVGNQPQHF
- | 16 | TRBJ2-1 | TRBD2 | TRBV28 | TGTGCCAGCAACGTAGCGGGAGTCCAAGCCTACAATGAGCAGTTCTTC | CASNVAGVQAYNEQFF
few | 13 | TRBJ2-1 | - | TRBV20-1 | TGCAGTGCTAGGGCGCAGGGCCCCAATGAGCAGTTCTTC | CSARAQGPNEQFF
few | 12 | TRBJ2-5 | - | TRBV12-3/TRBV12-4 | TGTGCCAGCAGTTTCACGGCGCTATCCCAGTACTTC | CASSFTALSQYF
- | 16 | TRBJ2-1 | - | TRBV6-5 | TGTGCCAGCAGTTACCCCATACCCTCGGAGGGGAATGAGCAGTTCTTC | CASSYPIPSEGNEQFF
- | 13 | TRBJ2-7 | - | TRBV4-3 | TGCGCCAGCAGCCATTGGATTACCTACGAGCAGTACTTC | CASSHWITYEQYF
- | 18 | TRBJ2-5 | TRBD2 | TRBV7-3 | TGTGCCAGCAGCCCCGGACTAGCGGGGGCACACCTCAGGGAGACCCAGTACTTC | CASSPGLAGAHLRETQYF
- | 13 | TRBJ2-1 | - | TRBV20-1 | TGCAGTGCTAGAGATCGGGACCACAATGAGCAGTTCTTC | CSARDRDHNEQFF
many | 13 | TRBJ2-7 | TRBD1 | TRBV29-1 | TGCAGCGTTGCTGACAGGGGGCCCTTCGAGCAGTACTTC | CSVADRGPFEQYF
many | 13 | TRBJ2-7 | TRBD1 | TRBV7-6 | TGTGCCAGCAGCTTAAGGACAGGGGACGAGCAGTACTTC | CASSLRTGDEQYF
many | 16 | TRBJ2-1 | TRBD2 | TRBV11-2 | TGTGCCAGCAGCTTCCCCCCTGGCGGGAGGAACAATGAGCAGTTCTTC | CASSFPPGGRNNEQFF
many | 15 | TRBJ2-1 | - | TRBV7-2 | TGTGCCAGCAGCTTAGGGTTTAGCTCCTACAATGAGCAGTTCTTC | CASSLGFSSYNEQFF
few | 15 | TRBJ2-1 | TRBD2 | TRBV12-5 | TGTGCTAGTGGTTTGCAGACTAGCGGAAACAATGAGCAGTTCTTC | CASGLQTSGNNEQFF
- | 16 | TRBJ2-3 | - | TRBV25-1 | TGTGCCAGCAGTGGAAGGAAAGGAATGGCGACAGATACGCAGTATTTT | CASSGRKGMATDTQYF
few | 15 | TRBJ2-7 | - | TRBV20-1 | TGCAGTGCTAGAGTTTGGAGACAGAACTCCTACGAGCAGTACTTC | CSARVWRQNSYEQYF